A selection of T cell receptor beta chains follows, all from one sample in a study of blood T cell repertoires in COVID-19. Method: immunoSEQ multiplex PCR; TCRdb's copy keeps in-frame clones and lacks some. Among 110,000 or so clones, approximately 81% were seen once, and the ten largest hold approximately 13%. The sequenced sample consisted of peripheral blood. The receptors shown here come from a human donor in a cohort sampled during active COVID-19. The CDR3 runs from the conserved cysteine through the conserved F or W. Fields, in order: V gene, D gene, clone size, J gene, CDR3 protein, CDR3 DNA. D genes are given only for firm matches. Size is stated for part of the rows, as once, few or many counts, or as a class when the clone is expanded.

TRBV7-9	.	.	TRBJ1-1	CASSLGPTNTEAFF	TGTGCCAGCAGCTTAGGGCCCACGAACACTGAAGCTTTCTTT
TRBV5-4	TRBD2	.	TRBJ2-1	CASSLVSGGASEQFF	TGTGCCAGCAGCTTGGTTAGCGGGGGGGCAAGTGAGCAGTTCTTC
TRBV24-1	TRBD1	.	TRBJ2-6	CATSDRGQDSSGANVLTF	TGTGCCACCAGTGATCGGGGACAGGATAGCTCTGGGGCCAACGTCCTGACTTTC
TRBV28	.	.	TRBJ1-5	CASSRLVRQGFLRYQPQHF	TGTGCCAGCAGTCGGCTTGTTCGGCAGGGATTTTTGCGGTATCAGCCCCAGCATTTT
TRBV12-5	TRBD1	.	TRBJ1-6	CASAAPGTGNSPLHF	TGTGCTAGTGCCGCCCCCGGGACAGGGAATTCACCCCTCCACTTT
TRBV4-3	.	.	TRBJ1-1	CASSSQGFGNTEAFF	TGCGCCAGCAGCTCACAGGGATTCGGGAACACTGAAGCTTTCTTT
TRBV25-1	TRBD1	.	TRBJ1-2	CASSEYQGAGYGYTF	TGTGCCAGCAGTGAATATCAGGGGGCGGGCTATGGCTACACCTTC
TRBV11-3	.	.	TRBJ2-7	CASSKVLAGEQYF	TGTGCCAGCAGCAAAGTGCTAGCTGGCGAGCAGTACTTC
TRBV4-3	.	once	TRBJ1-2	CASSQAIRNYGYTF	TGCGCCAGCAGCCAAGCCATCCGGAACTATGGCTACACCTTC
TRBV24-1	TRBD2	.	TRBJ2-1	CATSELAGNEQFF	TGTGCCACCAGTGAACTAGCGGGCAATGAGCAGTTCTTC
TRBV10-2	.	.	TRBJ1-2	CASSESTPSYGYTF	TGCGCCAGCAGTGAGTCGACTCCCAGCTATGGCTACACCTTC
TRBV12-3/TRBV12-4	.	.	TRBJ1-4	CASSLTGGAKLFF	TGTGCCAGCAGTTTAACGGGGGGAGCAAAACTGTTTTTT
TRBV6-6	TRBD1	.	TRBJ2-1	CASLIAGTGWNNEQFF	TGTGCCAGCCTGATAGCCGGGACAGGGTGGAACAATGAGCAGTTCTTC
TRBV10-2	.	.	TRBJ1-5	CASSGTGSHSNQPQHF	TGCGCCAGCAGTGGGACGGGGTCTCATAGCAATCAGCCCCAGCATTTT
TRBV28	TRBD1	.	TRBJ2-5	CASSLQGQGGETQYF	TGTGCCAGCAGTTTGCAAGGACAGGGGGGAGAGACCCAGTACTTC
TRBV2	TRBD2	.	TRBJ2-2	CASRSGLAPGELFF	TGTGCCAGCAGGAGCGGACTAGCTCCCGGGGAGCTGTTTTTT
TRBV28	.	.	TRBJ1-1	CASSREIPLWDTEAFF	TGTGCCAGCTCAAGGGAGATCCCGCTGTGGGACACTGAAGCTTTCTTT
TRBV10-3	TRBD1	.	TRBJ1-4	CAISESGGATNEKLFF	TGTGCCATCAGTGAGTCAGGGGGCGCAACTAATGAAAAACTGTTTTTT
TRBV7-2	.	.	TRBJ1-2	CASSLEGANYGYTF	TGTGCCAGCAGCTTAGAGGGAGCTAACTATGGCTACACCTTC
TRBV7-8	.	.	TRBJ1-2	CASSLGVPGGNYGYTF	TGTGCCAGCAGCTTAGGGGTTCCGGGGGGCAACTATGGCTACACCTTC
TRBV18	TRBD1	.	TRBJ2-7	CASSRTGGGEQYF	TGTGCCAGCTCACGGACAGGGGGCGGCGAGCAGTACTTC
TRBV6-5	.	.	TRBJ2-1	CASLVRQGLNEQFF	TGTGCCAGCCTCGTAAGGCAGGGCTTGAATGAGCAGTTCTTC
TRBV21-1	.	once	TRBJ2-1	CASSKEVQNEQFF	TGTGCCAGCAGCAAAGAGGTACAGAATGAGCAGTTCTTC
TRBV30	.	.	TRBJ1-4	CAWDQGLSEKLFF	TGTGCCTGGGATCAGGGTCTCAGTGAAAAACTGTTTTTT
TRBV28	.	.	TRBJ1-2	CASSTQGQGDYGYTF	TGTGCCAGCAGTACCCAGGGGCAGGGTGACTATGGCTACACCTTC
TRBV14	TRBD2	.	TRBJ2-1	CASSRGGGAYNEQFF	TGTGCCAGCAGCCGGGGCGGGGGTGCCTACAATGAGCAGTTCTTC
TRBV5-6	TRBD1	.	TRBJ1-6	CASSLRQGTPLHF	TGTGCCAGCAGCTTGAGACAGGGGACACCCCTCCACTTT
TRBV11-2	TRBD1	.	TRBJ1-6	CASSLVGTGFGSPLHF	TGTGCCAGCAGCTTAGTTGGGACAGGGTTTGGCTCACCCCTCCACTTT
TRBV11-2	.	.	TRBJ2-1	CASSPGVGSYNEQFF	TGTGCCAGCAGCCCGGGGGTGGGCTCCTACAATGAGCAGTTCTTC
TRBV5-8	TRBD2	.	TRBJ2-7	CASSGGLAGASSYEQYF	TGTGCCAGCAGCGGTGGACTAGCGGGGGCCTCGTCCTACGAGCAGTACTTC
TRBV5-1	TRBD1	.	TRBJ2-7	CASSSQGALYEQYF	TGCGCCAGCAGCAGTCAGGGGGCGCTCTACGAGCAGTACTTC
TRBV9	.	.	TRBJ2-1	CASSARIRDNEQFF	TGTGCCAGCAGCGCCAGGATTCGCGACAATGAGCAGTTCTTC
TRBV6-1	TRBD1	.	TRBJ2-1	CASSATTGAAYNEQFF	TGTGCCAGCAGTGCGACCACAGGGGCCGCCTACAATGAGCAGTTCTTC
TRBV6-5	TRBD1	.	TRBJ1-2	CASRGRTGSGYTF	TGTGCCAGCAGGGGAAGGACAGGGTCCGGCTACACCTTC
TRBV24-1	.	.	TRBJ2-5	CATSDSSQGIRETQYF	TGTGCCACCAGTGATTCCTCCCAGGGGATCAGAGAGACCCAGTACTTC
TRBV5-1	.	.	TRBJ2-1	CASSLAGEGVREQFF	TGCGCCAGCAGCTTGGCAGGAGAGGGGGTTAGGGAGCAGTTCTTC
TRBV11-3	TRBD1	.	TRBJ2-5	CASSLGGTGAGQETQYF	TGTGCCAGCAGCTTAGGAGGGACAGGAGCGGGCCAAGAGACCCAGTACTTC
TRBV10-3	TRBD1	.	TRBJ2-7	CAISQPDRVGYEQYF	TGTGCCATCAGTCAGCCCGACAGGGTGGGCTACGAGCAGTACTTC
TRBV6-4	TRBD2	once	TRBJ2-1	CASSDFARPSGPDEQFF	TGTGCCAGCAGTGACTTTGCTAGGCCTAGCGGTCCGGATGAGCAGTTCTTC
TRBV28	.	.	TRBJ1-5	CASTPSRDQPQHF	TGTGCCAGCACCCCCAGCAGGGATCAGCCCCAGCATTTT
TRBV7-2	.	.	TRBJ1-4	CASSLFGATNEKLFF	TGTGCCAGCAGCTTATTCGGGGCAACTAATGAAAAACTGTTTTTT
TRBV7-9	.	.	TRBJ1-3	CASTRELFSGNTIYF	TGTGCCAGTACCCGTGAGCTTTTCTCTGGAAACACCATATATTTT
TRBV20-1	TRBD1	.	TRBJ1-2	CSGGGIGGYTF	TGCAGTGGAGGGGGCATCGGTGGCTACACCTTC
TRBV5-4	.	once	TRBJ1-3	CASSSEGQGPYSGNTIYF	TGTGCCAGCAGCTCCGAAGGGCAGGGGCCCTACTCTGGAAACACCATATATTTT
TRBV6-5	.	.	TRBJ1-1	CASSYSKGAEAFF	TGTGCCAGCAGTTACTCGAAAGGGGCTGAAGCTTTCTTT
TRBV19	TRBD1	.	TRBJ2-3	CASRRTGDSTDTQYF	TGTGCCAGTAGAAGGACAGGGGACAGCACAGATACGCAGTATTTT
TRBV7-9	TRBD1	few	TRBJ1-5	CASSLSGGSNQPQHF	TGTGCCAGCAGCTTATCAGGGGGTAGCAATCAGCCCCAGCATTTT
TRBV27	.	.	TRBJ2-7	CASSLSWGTTHEQYF	TGTGCCAGCAGTTTATCGTGGGGGACAACCCACGAGCAGTACTTC
TRBV9	.	.	TRBJ1-1	CASSVSRTGNTEAFF	TGTGCCAGCAGCGTATCCAGGACGGGAAACACTGAAGCTTTCTTT
TRBV7-2	.	.	TRBJ1-2	CASSLATVGNYGYTF	TGTGCCAGCAGCTTAGCAACAGTTGGGAACTATGGCTACACCTTC
TRBV27	.	.	TRBJ2-2	CASSFRGPTGELFF	TGTGCCAGCAGTTTCAGGGGTCCCACCGGGGAGCTGTTTTTT
TRBV7-2	TRBD2	.	TRBJ2-5	CASSQGLAGSSETQYF	TGTGCCAGCAGCCAGGGACTAGCGGGTAGTTCGGAGACCCAGTACTTC
TRBV20-1	TRBD2	.	TRBJ2-3	CSASYSGGSDTQYF	TGCAGTGCTAGTTATAGCGGGGGGAGTGATACGCAGTATTTT